Listed here are 27 T cell receptor beta chains from one sample, sequenced in a study of response to subunit inactivated influenza vaccine (dated by TCRdb to about 2018). The library was prepared using RT-PCR. The sequencer was an Illumina HiSeq 2500. TCRdb reworked the public reads: Q25 trimming with fastp, MiXCR clone assembly, productive beta chains retained. Rows are combined by CDR3 protein, so each entry shows the most common genes and DNA. The sample table records some 500,000 distinct CDR3 sequences; roughly 13% of these occur just once. Around 13% of the sample comes from the top ten. According to the study, the label for this sample's time point signals: approximately 40 days after influenza vaccine administration. The sequencing here drew on PBMCs from blood, taken about 6 weeks after vaccination. The source of these receptors is a man aged 50-59 years who received an inactivated influenza vaccine. Donor details come from another sample of the same person, matched by shared clones.

The gene calls are TRBV30 and TRBJ1-2; D may be TRBD1 (5 bases). This CDR3 is built from 12 residues. Per the germline V gene, CDR1 is GTSNPN and CDR2 is SVGIG (reference sequence). The CDR3 DNA follows: TGTGCGGAGCGCTGGGGGGTTTACGGCTACACCTTC. It translates to CAERWGVYGYTF.

This chain joins TRBV5-5 and TRBJ1-2; D unclear. Deletions cut 1 base from V and 6 bases from J, with 10 bases between. This CDR3 comprises 13 residues. Germline CDR1 is SGHKS and CDR2 is YYEKEE (reference sequence). The CDR3 DNA sequence: TGTGCCAGCAGCTTGAGAGGGATGGATGGCTACACCTTC. It yields the protein CASSLRGMDGYTF.

A few counts support this clonotype. The J gene is TRBJ2-3, the V gene TRBV12-5; 11 positions match TRBD2. CDR1 and CDR2 (germline): LGHNT, FRNRAP. CDR3 size: 18 residues. V shed 6 bases, J shed 4 bases, and the junction held 15 bases outside the gene matches. As DNA, the CDR3 is TGTGCTAGTGGGGACTGGGTGCTAGCGGGAGGAGAGCCAGATACGCAGTATTTT. It is translated as CASGDWVLAGGEPDTQYF.

This clonotype has more than one count but fewer than ten. The chain uses TRBV20-1 and TRBJ2-2, with TRBD2 identical over 11 bases. This CDR3 has 14 residues. Germline V gene data show CDR1 as DFQATT and CDR2 as SNEGSKA (reference sequence). V lost 6 bases, J lost 4 bases, and 4 bases stayed unmatched. CDR3 sequence: CSATSGRFTGELFF. DNA of the CDR3: TGCAGTGCCACTAGCGGGAGATTCACCGGGGAGCTGTTTTTT.

J is TRBJ1-5 and V is TRBV29-1; D perhaps matches TRBD1 (6 bases). CDR1 is SQVTM and CDR2 is ANQGSEA in the germline V gene. CDR3 length: 14 residues. V lost 1 base and J 4 bases, leaving 11 bases between the germline ends. In DNA, the CDR3 is TGCAGCGTTGAAGGGGGGCCCGGGAATCAGCCCCAGCATTTT. Its translation is CSVEGGPGNQPQHF.

This clonotype was seen more than once but under ten times. This chain links TRBV6-7 with TRBJ1-2; D not certain. TRBV6-7 is identified as an open reading frame with a role that is uncertain. This CDR3 has 15 amino acids. Trimming took 2 bases from V and 4 from J, leaving 14 bases between them. The CDR3 coding sequence is TGTGCCAGCAGTTACCCATTCTGGGGTAGCTATGGCTACACCTTC. This translates into CASSYPFWGSYGYTF.

The sample holds a few counts of this clonotype. V gene TRBV7-2 combines with J gene TRBJ2-2; the D gene is possibly TRBD1 (6 bases). V shed 7 bases and J shed 3 bases, with 12 bases lying between them. Germline V gene sequence: CDR1 SGHTA, CDR2 FQGNSA. CDR3 length equals 14 residues. For the CDR3, the DNA is TGTGCCAGCACGAGGGGGTTTGACACCGGGGAGCTGTTTTTT. It translates to CASTRGFDTGELFF.

This clonotype has more than one count but fewer than ten. This chain connects TRBV7-9 to TRBJ1-1; D not resolved. Trimming took off 11 bases at V and 1 base at J, with 23 bases between the two ends. The germline V gene has CDR1 SEHNR and CDR2 FQNEAQ (reference sequence). The CDR3 sequence is 16 residues long. CDR3: CASIAYIGQKNTEAFF. CDR3 bases: TGTGCCTCCATTGCTTATATAGGTCAAAAGAACACTGAAGCTTTCTTT.

On this clonotype itself: A junction boundary mismatches the germline segment, possibly from a read error. The V call is TRBV7-9, the J call TRBJ2-1, with D unclear. CDR1 SEHNR and CDR2 FQNEAQ come from the germline V gene (reference sequence). This CDR3 has 13 residues. The CDR3 region is CASRPDSNNEQFF. CDR3 in DNA: TGTGCCAGCAGGCCCGACTCCAACAATGAGCAGTTCTTC.

The V and J genes are TRBV4-3 and TRBJ2-1; D call uncertain. This CDR3 spans 15 amino acids. V shed 1 base and J shed 3 bases, with 10 bases lying between them. Looked up from germline, CDR1 is LGHNA and CDR2 is YSLEER. For the CDR3, the DNA is TGCGCCAGCAGCCAAGGGCGCGGAATCTACAATGAGCAGTTCTTC. Protein product: CASSQGRGIYNEQFF.

This clonotype was recorded a few times. The chain uses TRBV11-2 and TRBJ2-2; 9 positions agree with TRBD2. This CDR3 has 15 residues. Trimming removed 6 bases from V and 1 base from J; junction bases left unmatched: 3. From germline, CDR1 is SGHAT and CDR2 FQNNGV. CDR3 region: CASRPSGENTGELFF. CDR3 nucleotides: TGTGCCAGCAGGCCTAGCGGGGAGAACACCGGGGAGCTGTTTTTT.

The genes are TRBV12-3 or TRBV12-4 and TRBJ2-5, with D possibly TRBD1 on 6 matching bases. V lost 3 bases and J lost 7, with 21 bases in between. The CDR3 totals 16 residues. The CDR3 sequence: CASSLDSQTWGRTQYF. Here the CDR3 DNA reads TGTGCCAGCAGTTTGGACAGCCAGACGTGGGGAAGGACCCAGTACTTC.

The V and J genes are TRBV28 and TRBJ2-1, with D tentatively TRBD1 or TRBD2 (7 bases each). V lost 2 bases and J lost 5, with 13 bases in between. This CDR3 has 15 residues. Germline CDR1 MDHEN, CDR2 SYDVKM. The CDR3 protein is CASSLTAGGDNEQFF. CDR3 bases: TGTGCCAGCAGTTTAACAGCAGGGGGGGACAATGAGCAGTTCTTC.

This clonotype appeared a few times. The rearrangement joins TRBV6-1 to TRBJ1-6; 10 bases line up with TRBD1. CDR3 length: 15 amino acids. The V segment lost 6 bases and the J segment 7 bases; nucleotides outside the gene matches: 6. Germline loops: CDR1 MNHNS, CDR2 SASEGT. CDR3 in DNA: TGTGCCAGCAGGTCCGGGACAGGGGTAAATTCACCCCTCCACTTT. This codes for CASRSGTGVNSPLHF.

In its sample, this clonotype was seen many times. The rearrangement joins TRBV29-1 to TRBJ1-4; 10 nucleotides line up with TRBD1. From germline, CDR1 is SQVTM and CDR2 ANQGSEA. This CDR3 comprises 12 residues. Losses at the gene ends were 7 bases for V and 8 bases for J; bases not matched to a gene: 4. Written as DNA, the CDR3 is TGCAGCGGGGGACAGGGGAAGGAAAAACTGTTTTTT. Its protein product is CSGGQGKEKLFF.

The chain has TRBV20-1 and TRBJ2-7; TRBD2 aligns across 7 bases. The ends lost 4 bases at V and 0 bases at J; junction bases unmatched: 12. CDR3 length: 16 amino acids. Germline V gives CDR1 DFQATT, CDR2 SNEGSKA (reference sequence). The CDR3 loop reads CSATVPAGVASYEQYF. The CDR3 DNA is TGCAGTGCTACGGTTCCGGCGGGGGTAGCCTCCTACGAGCAGTACTTC.

This clonotype has only a few counts. CDR3 residues: CAITDTGLAYNEQFF. In DNA, the CDR3 is TGTGCCATCACCGATACGGGACTAGCTTACAATGAGCAGTTCTTC. This chain joins TRBV10-3 and TRBJ2-1; 9 nucleotides align to TRBD2. This CDR3 is 15 amino acids long. Trimming cost V 7 bases and J 4 bases; bases outside gene matches: 8. Germline V lookup: CDR1 ENHRY, CDR2 SYGVKD.

In this sample, this clonotype turned up many times. The chain carries TRBV24-1 and TRBJ1-5, with D uncertain. Trimming pared 2 bases from V and 1 base from J, leaving 11 bases between. From germline, CDR1 is KGHDR and CDR2 SFDVKD. This CDR3 region has 16 residues. This CDR3 is CATSDSVLGSNQPQHF. As DNA, the CDR3 is TGTGCCACCAGTGATTCCGTCCTTGGGAGCAATCAGCCCCAGCATTTT.

This clonotype was recorded many times. The junction and the germline gene differ at one end; a read error may be behind it. The CDR3 loop reads CASSSGNEQFF. The CDR3 DNA reads TGTGCCAGCAGTTCGGGGAATGAGCAGTTCTTC. V is TRBV5-1 and J is TRBJ2-1, with D possibly TRBD2 on 5 matching bases. Germline values: CDR1 SGHRS, CDR2 YFSETQ. This CDR3 is built from 11 residues.

This clonotype came up many times. This chain uses TRBV9 with TRBJ2-7, with a possible D match to TRBD2 (6 bases). The CDR3 sequence is 15 residues long. Germline CDR1 SGDLS, CDR2 YYNGEE. The V and J ends lost 0 bases and 0 bases respectively, with 10 bases between them. CDR3 in amino acids: CASSVGGDASYEQYF. CDR3 DNA sequence: TGTGCCAGCAGCGTAGGGGGGGACGCCTCCTACGAGCAGTACTTC.

The rearrangement links TRBV7-9 to TRBJ1-1; 9 positions agree with TRBD1. Trimming removed 5 bases from V and 6 bases from J; junction bases left unmatched: 4. CDR1 and CDR2 (germline): SEHNR, FQNEAQ (reference sequence). The CDR3 consists of 13 residues. CDR3 protein: CASSIQGAAEAFF. CDR3 nucleotide sequence: TGTGCCAGCAGCATACAGGGGGCGGCTGAAGCTTTCTTT.

The J gene is TRBJ2-7, the V gene TRBV7-2; D is ambiguous. V was pared by 2 bases and J by 5 bases, with 13 bases between. This CDR3 has 14 amino acids. Per germline, CDR1 SGHTA and CDR2 FQGNSA. CDR3 sequence reads: CASSLLLGFNEQYF. The CDR3 DNA follows: TGTGCCAGCAGCTTACTTCTAGGGTTCAACGAGCAGTACTTC.

This chain uses TRBV29-1 with TRBJ2-2; 7 positions match TRBD2. Germline trimming cut 5 bases from V and 4 bases from J; bases unmatched to any gene: 10. Germline V gives CDR1 SQVTM, CDR2 ANQGSEA. The CDR3 contains 15 residues. CDR3 nucleotide sequence: TGCAGCGTTTCGAGGGCGGGAGTCGGCACCGGGGAGCTGTTTTTT. Translated, it gives CSVSRAGVGTGELFF.

The chain is built from TRBV6-1 and TRBJ2-6; D is uncertain. Germline CDR1 is MNHNS and CDR2 is SASEGT. There are 15 residues in the CDR3. Trimming cost V 5 bases and J 2 bases, with 10 bases left between them. This CDR3 reads CASSLNLAGANVLTF. CDR3 DNA: TGTGCCAGCAGTCTAAACTTGGCTGGGGCCAACGTCCTGACTTTC.

The sample holds a few counts of this clonotype. The gene calls are TRBV10-2 and TRBJ1-1; possible D gene TRBD1, 5 bases. The CDR3 runs 13 residues. CDR1 is WSHSY, CDR2 SAAADI, per germline. V shed 1 base and J shed 8 bases, with 11 bases lying between them. This CDR3 reads CASSEYGAKEAFF. In DNA, the CDR3 is TGCGCCAGCAGTGAGTACGGGGCGAAGGAAGCTTTCTTT.

The chain couples TRBV23-1 to TRBJ1-5, with 7 bases that match TRBD1. TRBV23-1 is classed as an ORF, of uncertain function. Germline trimming cut 0 bases from V and 2 bases from J; bases unmatched to any gene: 7. CDR3 length equals 17 residues. CDR3 nucleotides: TGCGCCAGCAGTCAATCCCGCCAGGGGGTACGCAATCAGCCCCAGCATTTT. This codes for CASSQSRQGVRNQPQHF.

The chain carries TRBV5-4 and TRBJ1-1; D gene uncertain. With 2 bases removed from V and 0 bases from J, the gap between germline ends came to 14 bases. The CDR3 covers 16 residues. The V gene's germline CDR1 is SGHNT and CDR2 YYREEE (reference sequence). CDR3 bases: TGTGCCAGCAGCTTTGGCGTTGGGCAGATGAACACTGAAGCTTTCTTT. It specifies CASSFGVGQMNTEAFF.